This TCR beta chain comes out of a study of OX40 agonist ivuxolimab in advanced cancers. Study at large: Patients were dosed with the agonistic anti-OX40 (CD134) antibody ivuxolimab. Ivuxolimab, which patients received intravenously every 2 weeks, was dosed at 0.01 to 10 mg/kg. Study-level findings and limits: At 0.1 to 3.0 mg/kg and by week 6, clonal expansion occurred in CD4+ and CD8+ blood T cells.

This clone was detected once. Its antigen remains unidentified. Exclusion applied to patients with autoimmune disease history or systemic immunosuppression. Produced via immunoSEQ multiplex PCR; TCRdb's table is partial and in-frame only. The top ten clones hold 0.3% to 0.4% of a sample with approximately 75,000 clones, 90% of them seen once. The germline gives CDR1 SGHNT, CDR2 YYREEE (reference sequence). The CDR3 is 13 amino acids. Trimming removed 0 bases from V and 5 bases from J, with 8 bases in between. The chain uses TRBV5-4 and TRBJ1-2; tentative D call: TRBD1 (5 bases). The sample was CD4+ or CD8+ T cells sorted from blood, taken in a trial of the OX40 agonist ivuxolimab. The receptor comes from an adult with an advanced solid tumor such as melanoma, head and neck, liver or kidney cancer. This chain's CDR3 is CASSLDGAYGYTF. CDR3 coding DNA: TGTGCCAGCAGCTTGGATGGGGCGTATGGCTACACCTTC.